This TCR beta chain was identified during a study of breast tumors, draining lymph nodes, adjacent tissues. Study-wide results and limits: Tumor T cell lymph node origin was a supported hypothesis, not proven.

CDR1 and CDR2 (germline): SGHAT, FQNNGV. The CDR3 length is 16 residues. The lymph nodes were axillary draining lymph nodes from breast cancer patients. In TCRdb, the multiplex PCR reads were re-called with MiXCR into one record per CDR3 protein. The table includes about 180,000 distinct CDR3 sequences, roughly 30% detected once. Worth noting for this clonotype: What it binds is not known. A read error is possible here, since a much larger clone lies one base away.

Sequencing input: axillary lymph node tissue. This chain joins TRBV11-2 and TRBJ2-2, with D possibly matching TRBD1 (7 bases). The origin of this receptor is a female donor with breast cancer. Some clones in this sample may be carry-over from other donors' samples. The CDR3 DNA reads TGTGCCAGCAGCTTAGATCTCAGGGGGGTCACCAGGGAGCTGTTTTTT. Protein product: CASSLDLRGVTRELFF.